This TCR beta chain was captured by sequencing in a study of T cell responses to AZD1222 COVID-19 vaccine. Study-level findings and limits: Females outnumbered males among donors, who were mostly white British; clonal diversity was possibly underestimated. Nearly half of unique spike-specific TCRs reportedly avoided B.1.351 and B.1.1.7 mutated regions. Repertoire sampling occurred only after the peak T cell response.

V dropped 5 bases and J dropped 7 bases, with 12 bases sitting between them. CDR3 length equals 13 residues. Per germline, CDR1 SGHTA and CDR2 FQGNSA. This clone was counted between two and nine times. Its matching antigen is unknown. Pooled together were second doses at about 4 or about 12 weeks. This table comes from immunoSEQ multiplex PCR, and its TCRdb copy is limited to in-frame clones, with some not included. Of around 130,000 clones in the sample, roughly 86% are singletons; the top ten hold less than 3.5%. The sequenced sample was peripheral blood, obtained 28 days after the second AZD1222 dose. J is TRBJ1-5 and V is TRBV7-2; D is ambiguous. The source of this sequence is an adult who received the AZD1222 COVID-19 vaccine. The chain's CDR3 is CASSRTSGQPQHF. CDR3 sequence (DNA): TGTGCCAGCAGCAGAACCTCGGGACAGCCCCAGCATTTT.